Sequencing of this T cell receptor (beta chain) was carried out in a study of shared clonotypes between healthy human individuals. Study-level points and caveats: Estimated richness was generally greater in naive than memory subsets. Sharing across four donors was seen in 4% to 6.5% of naive CD4 clonotypes. Sorted-subset samples were not fully sequenced, rarefaction indicated.

There were only Caucasian adults among the donors, and all lived in Nashville, Tennessee. As to this clone: Its antigen is still unknown.

Sequenced by immunoSEQ multiplex PCR; TCRdb stores in-frame clones only, minus some. The table includes 2 million to 2.5 million clones, 85% to 95% detected once. This clonotype was sampled from a man younger than 35 in good health. What was sequenced was naive CD4+ T cells sorted from blood. Subset indicated: CD45RA+ positively selected.

CDR3 coding DNA: TGTGCCAGCAGGCCCATTAGGGTCGGGAATGATGAAGCTTTCTTT. Translation: CASRPIRVGNDEAFF. The genes are TRBV27 and TRBJ1-1; D not certain. The V gene's germline CDR1 is MNHEY and CDR2 SMNVEV (reference sequence). CDR3 length: 15 residues. Trimming removed 6 bases from V and 7 bases from J, with 21 bases in between.